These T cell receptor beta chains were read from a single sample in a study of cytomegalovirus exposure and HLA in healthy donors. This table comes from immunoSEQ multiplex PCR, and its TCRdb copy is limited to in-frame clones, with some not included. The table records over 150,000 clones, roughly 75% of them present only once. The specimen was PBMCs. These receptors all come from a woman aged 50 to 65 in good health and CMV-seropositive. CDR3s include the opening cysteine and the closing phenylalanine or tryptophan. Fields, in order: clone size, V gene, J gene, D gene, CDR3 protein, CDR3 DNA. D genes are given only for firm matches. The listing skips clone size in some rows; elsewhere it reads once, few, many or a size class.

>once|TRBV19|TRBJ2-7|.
CASSIVIGGEQYF
TGTGCCAGTAGTATAGTAATCGGCGGCGAGCAGTACTTC
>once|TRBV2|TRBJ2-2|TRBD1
CGQGDRVAGELFF
TGTGGCCAGGGGGACAGGGTGGCCGGGGAGCTGTTTTTT
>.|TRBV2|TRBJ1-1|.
CASKKANTEAFF
TGTGCCAGCAAAAAAGCGAACACTGAAGCTTTCTTT
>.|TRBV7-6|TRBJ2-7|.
CASSTASDSYEQYF
TGTGCCAGCAGCACTGCGTCGGACAGTTACGAGCAGTACTTC
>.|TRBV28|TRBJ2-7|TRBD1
CASRSPDRVGGYEQYF
TGTGCCAGCAGAAGTCCGGACAGGGTGGGTGGCTACGAGCAGTACTTC
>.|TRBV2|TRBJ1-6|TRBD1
CASTRQGVGGSPLHF
TGTGCCAGCACCAGACAGGGGGTAGGAGGGTCACCCCTCCACTTT
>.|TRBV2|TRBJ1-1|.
CASSEEEGITEAFF
TGTGCCAGCAGTGAAGAGGAGGGGATCACTGAAGCTTTCTTT
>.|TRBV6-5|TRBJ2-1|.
CASYGRGRSQFF
TGTGCCAGCTACGGGCGGGGAAGGTCACAGTTCTTC
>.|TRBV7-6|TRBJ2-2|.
CASSSPRGAGGELFF
TGTGCCAGCAGCTCCCCTCGGGGGGCGGGCGGGGAGCTGTTTTTT
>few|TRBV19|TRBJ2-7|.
CASSIAGINEQYF
TGTGCCAGTAGTATTGCGGGGATCAACGAGCAGTACTTC
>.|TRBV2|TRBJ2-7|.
CASSVSWRADEQYF
TGTGCCAGCAGTGTTTCCTGGAGGGCTGACGAGCAGTACTTC
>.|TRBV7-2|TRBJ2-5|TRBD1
CATNRGQETQYF
TGTGCCACCAACAGGGGGCAAGAGACCCAGTACTTC
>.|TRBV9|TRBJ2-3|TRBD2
CASSASLAGTDTQYF
TGTGCCAGCAGCGCGTCACTAGCGGGAACAGATACGCAGTATTTT
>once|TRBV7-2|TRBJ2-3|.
CASSLGGAATDTQYF
TGTGCCAGCAGCTTAGGTGGAGCGGCCACAGATACGCAGTATTTT
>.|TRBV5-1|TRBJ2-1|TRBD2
CASSLSSGGWINEQFF
TGCGCCAGCAGCTTGAGTAGCGGGGGATGGATCAATGAGCAGTTCTTC
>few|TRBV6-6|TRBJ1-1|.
CASTSGRGAAFF
TGTGCCAGCACCTCTGGCCGGGGTGCAGCTTTCTTT
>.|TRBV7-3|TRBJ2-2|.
CASSLMARANTGELFF
TGTGCCAGCAGCTTAATGGCCAGGGCGAACACCGGGGAGCTGTTTTTT
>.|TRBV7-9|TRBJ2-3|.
CASSLGGSGLGGDTQYF
TGTGCCAGCAGCTTAGGGGGAAGCGGGCTCGGAGGAGATACGCAGTATTTT
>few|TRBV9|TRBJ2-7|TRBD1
CASSQPGTGALEQYF
TGTGCCAGCAGCCAGCCTGGGACAGGGGCCCTCGAGCAGTACTTC
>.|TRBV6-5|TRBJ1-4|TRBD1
CASRQGVANEKLFF
TGTGCCAGTAGACAGGGCGTAGCTAATGAAAAACTGTTTTTT
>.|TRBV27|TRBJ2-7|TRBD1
CASRPYRTGLNYEQYF
TGTGCCAGCAGGCCATACAGGACAGGCTTGAACTACGAGCAGTACTTC
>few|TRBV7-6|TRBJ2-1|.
CATTKDGRPSNEQFF
TGTGCCACTACGAAGGACGGGAGACCTTCCAATGAGCAGTTCTTC
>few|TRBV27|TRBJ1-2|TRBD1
CASKYIGTGGEGGYTF
TGTGCCAGCAAGTACATCGGGACAGGGGGCGAGGGTGGCTACACCTTC
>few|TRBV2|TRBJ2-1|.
CASTDRQVYEQFF
TGTGCCAGCACCGACCGACAAGTCTATGAGCAGTTCTTC
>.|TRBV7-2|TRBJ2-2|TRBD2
CASSFGRGKITGELFF
TGTGCCAGCAGCTTTGGGCGGGGGAAAATCACCGGGGAGCTGTTTTTT
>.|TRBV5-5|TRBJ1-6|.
CASSLFDPGDSPLHF
TGTGCCAGCAGCTTGTTCGATCCAGGGGATTCACCCCTCCACTTT
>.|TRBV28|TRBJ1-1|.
CASSTTGQAFF
TGTGCCAGCAGCACTACAGGGCAAGCTTTCTTT
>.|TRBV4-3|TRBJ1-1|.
CASSRGGMAEAFF
TGCGCCAGCAGCCGGGGCGGGATGGCGGAAGCTTTCTTT
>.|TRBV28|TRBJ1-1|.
CASSLFQGINTEAFF
TGTGCCAGCAGTTTATTTCAGGGAATAAACACTGAAGCTTTCTTT
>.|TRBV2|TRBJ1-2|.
CASSELHSSKGVTGYTF
TGTGCCAGCAGTGAGTTACACAGCTCAAAGGGGGTAACCGGCTACACCTTC
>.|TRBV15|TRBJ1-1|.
CATSRESGIMNTEAFF
TGTGCCACCAGCAGAGAATCCGGGATCATGAACACTGAAGCTTTCTTT
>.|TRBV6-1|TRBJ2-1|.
CASRRTGLHEQFF
TGTGCCAGCAGAAGAACAGGGCTACATGAGCAGTTCTTC
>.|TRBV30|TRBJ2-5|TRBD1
CAWSRLGQTGQETQYF
TGTGCCTGGAGTCGCTTGGGACAGACGGGACAAGAGACCCAGTACTTC
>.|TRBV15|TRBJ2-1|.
CATSRDGRSHNGQFF
TGTGCCACCAGCAGAGACGGGAGAAGCCACAATGGGCAGTTCTTC
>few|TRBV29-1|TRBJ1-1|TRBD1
CSVNRGDTEAFF
TGCAGCGTTAACAGGGGAGACACTGAAGCTTTCTTT
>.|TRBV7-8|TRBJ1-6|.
CASSLANRGGYNSPLHF
TGTGCCAGCAGCTTAGCGAATAGGGGTGGATATAATTCACCCCTCCACTTT
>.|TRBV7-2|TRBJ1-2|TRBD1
CASSLRQGQNYGYTF
TGTGCCAGCAGCTTAAGACAGGGACAAAACTATGGCTACACCTTC
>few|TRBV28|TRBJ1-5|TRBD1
CASSLWTGLGQPQHF
TGTGCCAGCAGTTTATGGACAGGGCTTGGGCAGCCCCAGCATTTT
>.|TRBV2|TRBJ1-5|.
CASSRVGRGNQPQHF
TGTGCCAGCAGCCGCGTTGGACGGGGGAATCAGCCCCAGCATTTT